The T cell receptor beta chain described here comes from a study of identical twins. Findings and caveats of the study: Abundant cord blood beta clonotypes carried fewer insertions; memory repertoires showed none. The study found excess low generation probability among twin-shared out-of-frame alpha sequences.

This clonotype was seen at least ten times. Its specificity is unknown. The length of the CDR3 is 13 residues. Germline lookup yields CDR1 SGHRS and CDR2 YFSETQ. Template switching, a step in the protocol, added a universal primer site, and cDNA carried unique molecular identifiers. TCRdb fed the 5' RACE reads into MiXCR, producing one record per CDR3 protein. This sample has 400,000 to 550,000 distinct CDR3 sequences; approximately 24% occur once, and the top ten carry 2.5% to 3.5%. These data were also reused for a study on T cells expressing NK-cell markers. That investigation notes: Of the CD8+ T cells in over five donors, roughly 1.0-7.0% belonged to dominant NKG2C+ clonotypes.

V gene TRBV5-1 combines with J gene TRBJ2-7; 9 bases are a match to TRBD2. Sequenced input: CD4+ T cells sorted from blood. The receptor was derived from a woman aged 18-30 years in good health. CDR3: CASDSGSSNEQYF. The CDR3 region has the DNA TGCGCTAGTGATAGCGGGAGTAGTAACGAGCAGTACTTC.